This T cell receptor (beta chain) is drawn from a study of shared clonotypes between healthy human individuals. It was CD45RO-negative cells, positively selected for CCR7, that made up naive CD8 cells, with terminally differentiated effector memory CD45RA+ cells excluded. Libraries were prepared by immunoSEQ multiplex PCR; TCRdb keeps only in-frame clonotypes and omits some of them. The sample comprises around 1.9 million clones, roughly 91% of which are singletons, and over 1.5% rests with the top ten. This CDR3 has 12 amino acids. The germline gives CDR1 MDHEN, CDR2 SYDVKM. Trimming cost V 5 bases and J 6 bases, with 11 bases left between them.

This clonotype originated in a man between 18 and 29 years old in good health. Some clones in this sample may be carry-over from other donors' samples. This chain joins TRBV28 and TRBJ2-7; D ambiguous. The sequenced material came from naive CD8+ T cells from PBMCs. In DNA, the CDR3 is TGTGCCAGCAGTCCCGTGGCCCCCGAGCAGTACTTC. It is translated as CASSPVAPEQYF.